The T cell receptor (beta chain) under discussion was sequenced for a study of OX40 agonist ivuxolimab in advanced cancers. Study-wide background: Dose-escalation patients' cancers were hepatocellular carcinoma, melanoma, renal cell or head and neck cancer. Previous treatment with anti-PD-1, anti-PD-L1 or anti-CTLA-4 therapy was allowed; 40% had received some.

Study-wide findings and caveats: The 0.1-3.0 mg/kg partial responders had among the lowest clonal expansion.

TCRdb's copy holds only in-frame clones and misses some; the assay was immunoSEQ multiplex PCR. The top ten hold around 0.82% of the sample, which has 98,000 or so clones, 70% to 90% seen once. The investigators sampled blood at baseline, at cycle 4 day 1, and at cycle 7 day 1. As for this clone: As yet, its antigen is unknown.

CDR3 length: 14 amino acids. CDR1 is ENHRY, CDR2 SYGVKD, per germline. J lost 5 bases, V lost 10 bases, and 9 bases had no gene match. The sequence was obtained from an adult with an advanced solid tumor such as melanoma, head and neck, liver or kidney cancer. The chain couples TRBV10-3 to TRBJ2-3, with 10 bases identical to TRBD1. The sequencing here drew on CD4+ or CD8+ T cells sorted from blood, taken in a trial of the OX40 agonist ivuxolimab. CDR3 protein: CATGRTGGIDTQYF. CDR3 nucleotides: TGTGCCACAGGGCGGACAGGGGGGATAGATACGCAGTATTTT.